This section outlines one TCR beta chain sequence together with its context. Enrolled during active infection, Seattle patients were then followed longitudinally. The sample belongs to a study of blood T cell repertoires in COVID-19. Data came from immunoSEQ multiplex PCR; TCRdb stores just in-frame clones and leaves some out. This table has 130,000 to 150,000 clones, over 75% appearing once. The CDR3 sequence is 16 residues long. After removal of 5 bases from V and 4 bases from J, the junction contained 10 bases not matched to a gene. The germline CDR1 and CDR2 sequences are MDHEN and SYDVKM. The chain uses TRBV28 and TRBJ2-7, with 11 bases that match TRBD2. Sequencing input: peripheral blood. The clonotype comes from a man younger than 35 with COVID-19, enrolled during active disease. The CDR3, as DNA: TGTGCCAGCAGTCAGGCTGTAGCGGGAGGGCGGTACGAGCAGTACTTC. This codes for CASSQAVAGGRYEQYF.